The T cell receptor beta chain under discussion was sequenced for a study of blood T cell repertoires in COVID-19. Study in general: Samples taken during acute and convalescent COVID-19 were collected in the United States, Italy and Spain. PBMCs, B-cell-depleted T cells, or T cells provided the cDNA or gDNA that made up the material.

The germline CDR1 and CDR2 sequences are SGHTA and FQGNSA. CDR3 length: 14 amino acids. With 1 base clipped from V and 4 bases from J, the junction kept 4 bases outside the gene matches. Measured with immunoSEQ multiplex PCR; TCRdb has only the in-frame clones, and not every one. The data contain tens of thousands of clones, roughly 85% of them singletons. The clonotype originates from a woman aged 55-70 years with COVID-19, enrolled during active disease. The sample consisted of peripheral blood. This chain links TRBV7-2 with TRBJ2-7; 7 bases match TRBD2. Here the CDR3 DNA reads TGTGCCAGCAGCTTAGGGGAGGGGTTTTACGAGCAGTACTTC. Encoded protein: CASSLGEGFYEQYF. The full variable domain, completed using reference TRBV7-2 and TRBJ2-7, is GAGVSQSPSNKVTEKGKDVELRCDPISGHTALYWYRQSLGQGLEFLIYFQGNSAPDKSGLPSDRFSAERTGGSVSTLTIQRTQQEDSAVYLCASSLGEGFYEQYFGPGTRLTVT.